The clone carrying this T cell receptor beta chain was observed a handful of times. The antigen is not known. The data stem from a study of T cell responses to AZD1222 COVID-19 vaccine. Study-level points and caveats: Nearly half of unique spike-specific TCRs reportedly avoided B.1.351 and B.1.1.7 mutated regions.

The CDR3 consists of 15 residues. CDR1 and CDR2 (germline): SGHRS, YFSETQ. Trimming took 7 bases from V and 3 from J; bases not matched to a gene: 12. Profiling relied on immunoSEQ multiplex PCR, and the TCRdb table lists in-frame clones only, not all of them. The sample lists roughly 100,000 clones, more than 70% occurring once. The starting material was peripheral blood, obtained 28 days after the second AZD1222 dose. The sequence was obtained from an adult who received the AZD1222 COVID-19 vaccine. V is TRBV5-1 and J is TRBJ1-1; TRBD1 agrees at 7 bases. The CDR3 protein is CASSEGAGADTEAFF. Here the CDR3 DNA reads TGCGCCAGCTCTGAGGGGGCAGGGGCTGACACTGAAGCTTTCTTT. Variable domain in full (rest from reference TRBV5-1 and TRBJ1-1): KAGVTQTPRYLIKTRGQQVTLSCSPISGHRSVSWYQQTPGQGLQFLFEYFSETQRNKGNFPGRFSGRQFSNSRSEMNVSTLELGDSALYLCASSEGAGADTEAFFGQGTRLTVV.